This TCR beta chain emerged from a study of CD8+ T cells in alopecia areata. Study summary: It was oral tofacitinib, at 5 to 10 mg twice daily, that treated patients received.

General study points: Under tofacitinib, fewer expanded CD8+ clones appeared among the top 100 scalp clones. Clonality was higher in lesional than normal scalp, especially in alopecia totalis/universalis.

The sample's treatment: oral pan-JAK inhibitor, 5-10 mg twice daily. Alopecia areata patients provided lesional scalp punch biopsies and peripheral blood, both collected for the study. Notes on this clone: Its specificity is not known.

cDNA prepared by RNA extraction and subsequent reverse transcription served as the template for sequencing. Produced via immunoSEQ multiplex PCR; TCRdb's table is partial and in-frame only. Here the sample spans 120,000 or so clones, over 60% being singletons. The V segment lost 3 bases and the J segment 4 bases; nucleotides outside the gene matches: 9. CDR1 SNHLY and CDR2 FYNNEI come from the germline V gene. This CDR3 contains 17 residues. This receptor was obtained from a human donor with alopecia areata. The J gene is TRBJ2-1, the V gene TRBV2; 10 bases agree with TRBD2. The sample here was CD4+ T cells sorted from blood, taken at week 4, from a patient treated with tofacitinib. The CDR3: CASSDPSSGGGYNEQFF. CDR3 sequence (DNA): TGTGCCAGCAGTGATCCGTCTAGCGGGGGAGGATACAATGAGCAGTTCTTC. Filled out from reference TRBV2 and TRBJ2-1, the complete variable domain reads EPEVTQTPSHQVTQMGQEVILRCVPISNHLYFYWYRQILGQKVEFLVSFYNNEISEKSEIFDDQFSVERPDGSNFTLKIRSTKLEDSAMYFCASSDPSSGGGYNEQFFGPGTRLTVL.